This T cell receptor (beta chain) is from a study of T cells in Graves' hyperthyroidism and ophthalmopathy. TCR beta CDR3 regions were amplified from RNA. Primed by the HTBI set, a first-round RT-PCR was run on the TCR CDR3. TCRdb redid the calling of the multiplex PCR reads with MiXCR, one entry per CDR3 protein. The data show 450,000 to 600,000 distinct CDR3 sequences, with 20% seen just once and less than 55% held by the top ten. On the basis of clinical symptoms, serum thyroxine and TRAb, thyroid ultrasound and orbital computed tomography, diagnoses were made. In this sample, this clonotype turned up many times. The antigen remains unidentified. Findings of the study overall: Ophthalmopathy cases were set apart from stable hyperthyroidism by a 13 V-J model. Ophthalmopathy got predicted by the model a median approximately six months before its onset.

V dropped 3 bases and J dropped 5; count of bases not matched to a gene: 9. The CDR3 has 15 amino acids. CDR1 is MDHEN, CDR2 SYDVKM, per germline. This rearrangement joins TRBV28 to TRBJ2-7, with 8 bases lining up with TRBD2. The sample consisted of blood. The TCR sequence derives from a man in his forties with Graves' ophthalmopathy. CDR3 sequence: CASSFNGRALHEQYF. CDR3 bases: TGTGCCAGCAGTTTTAACGGGAGGGCCTTGCACGAGCAGTACTTC.